A selection of T cell receptor beta chains follows, all from one sample in a study of blood T cell repertoires in COVID-19. The table came from immunoSEQ multiplex PCR; TCRdb's copy has only in-frame clones and leaves some out. Of 200,000 to 250,000 clones detected, around 85% appear once; the ten largest clones hold about 3.1%. The sequencing sample was made of PBMCs or T cells enriched from blood (not recorded which). The receptor source for this set is a woman between 45 and 65 years old in a cohort exposed to, infected with or recovered from COVID-19 (not recorded which). The CDR3 runs from the conserved cysteine through the conserved F or W. A D gene is named only where the DNA matches it firmly.

TRBJ2-1,TRBV5-1,NA,CASSLRSGFNEQFF
TRBJ2-1,TRBV7-6,TRBD2,CASSPMTSGGLNEQFF
TRBJ2-2,TRBV2,TRBD1,CASGTGANTGELFF
TRBJ2-5,TRBV3-1/TRBV3-2,NA,CASSQRTSQETQYF
TRBJ2-7,TRBV5-4,NA,CASSFGEYEQYF
TRBJ2-2,TRBV4-3,NA,CASSQAPRDTGELFF
TRBJ1-5,TRBV4-1,TRBD1,CASSHPDRPGKPQHF
TRBJ2-1,TRBV11-2,NA,CASSPISEDYNEQFF
TRBJ1-2,TRBV5-1,TRBD1,CASSSEPGTAYGYTF
TRBJ1-2,TRBV4-1,NA,CASSQALTEVSYGYTF
TRBJ1-1,TRBV5-1,NA,CASSRNPEGEAFF
TRBJ1-6,TRBV7-8,NA,CASSLSRARGGSPLHF
TRBJ2-1,TRBV3-1/TRBV3-2,NA,CASSQSSWNEQFF
TRBJ1-1,TRBV10-3,NA,CAISELGGTEAFF
TRBJ1-1,TRBV23-1,NA,CASSPSRAPRRGTEAFF
TRBJ2-1,TRBV4-2,NA,CASSQVIVGGLNEQFF
TRBJ2-4,TRBV15,NA,CATSQLLAKNIQYF
TRBJ2-3,TRBV6-2/TRBV6-3,NA,CASSHLGGRITDTQYF
TRBJ2-3,TRBV7-2,NA,CASSRAGFPDTQYF
TRBJ2-2,TRBV12-5,TRBD1,CASTRGPGELFF
TRBJ1-6,TRBV27,TRBD1,CASSLGTGVSPLHF
TRBJ1-6,TRBV30,NA,CAWSGRGHQYSPLHF
TRBJ2-6,TRBV18,NA,CASSPVALGANVLTF
TRBJ2-3,TRBV9,TRBD2,CASSVHLTSPTDTQYF
TRBJ2-1,TRBV4-3,NA,CASSRGEGRNEQFF
TRBJ2-2,TRBV9,NA,CASSADYRDTGELFF
TRBJ1-5,TRBV23-1,NA,CASSQPRLFYGSAGQPQHF
TRBJ2-2,TRBV7-8,NA,CASSLSSSRRGSGELFF
TRBJ2-2,TRBV19,TRBD2,CASRLASGVTGELFF
TRBJ2-5,TRBV5-1,TRBD2,CASSRLAGNQETQYF
TRBJ1-2,TRBV19,NA,CASSRLDSRYGYTF
TRBJ2-1,TRBV27,NA,CASSLGGTEQFF
TRBJ2-4,TRBV6-2/TRBV6-3,TRBD2,CASSYDASGAGQYF
TRBJ2-7,TRBV7-3,NA,CASSLTPPSVQYF
TRBJ2-7,TRBV5-1,TRBD1,CASSLSTGGYEQYF
TRBJ2-1,TRBV7-2,TRBD2,CASSFPRTSREQFF
TRBJ1-3,TRBV4-1,NA,CASSPAGASGNTIYF
TRBJ1-4,TRBV19,NA,CASRGGATNEKLFF
TRBJ2-1,TRBV11-2,NA,CASSARQDRSYNEQFF
TRBJ1-1,TRBV6-5,NA,CASRRQERNTEAFF
TRBJ1-6,TRBV2,NA,CASRLLAYNSPLHF
TRBJ2-7,TRBV30,NA,CASLNREKHEQYF
TRBJ1-2,TRBV12-3/TRBV12-4,TRBD1,CASRLGQGFGYTF
TRBJ1-3,TRBV3-1/TRBV3-2,NA,CATPLGDEHSGNTIYF
TRBJ1-2,TRBV28,NA,CASSLAGYGYTF
TRBJ1-1,TRBV19,NA,CASASREGLPTEAFF
TRBJ2-5,TRBV7-2,TRBD1,CASSWDRGIETQYF
TRBJ2-7,TRBV7-2,NA,CASTPGGGAHEQYF
TRBJ1-1,TRBV18,TRBD1,CASSPPDRGGTEAFF
TRBJ1-1,TRBV7-9,NA,CASSLSRLQGTEAFF
TRBJ1-2,TRBV5-5,TRBD1,CASSLWDSPRSYTF
TRBJ2-3,TRBV5-1,TRBD1,CASSADRADTDTQYF
TRBJ2-1,TRBV5-4,NA,CASSTRAGEYNEQFF